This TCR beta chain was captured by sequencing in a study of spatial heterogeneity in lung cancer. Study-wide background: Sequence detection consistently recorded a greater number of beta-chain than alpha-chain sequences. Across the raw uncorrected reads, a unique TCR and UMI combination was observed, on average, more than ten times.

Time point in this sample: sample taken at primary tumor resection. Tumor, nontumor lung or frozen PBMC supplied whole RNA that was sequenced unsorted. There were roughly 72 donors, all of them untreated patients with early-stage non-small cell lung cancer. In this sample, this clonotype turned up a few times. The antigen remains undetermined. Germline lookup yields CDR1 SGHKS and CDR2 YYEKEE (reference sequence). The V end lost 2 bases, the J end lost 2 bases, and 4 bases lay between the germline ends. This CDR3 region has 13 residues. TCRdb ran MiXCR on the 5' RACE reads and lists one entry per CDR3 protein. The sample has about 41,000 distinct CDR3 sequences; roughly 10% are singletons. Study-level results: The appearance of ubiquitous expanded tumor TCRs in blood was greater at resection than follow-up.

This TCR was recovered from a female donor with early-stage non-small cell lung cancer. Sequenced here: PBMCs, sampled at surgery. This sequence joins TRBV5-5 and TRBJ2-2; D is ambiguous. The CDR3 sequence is CASSFYNTGELFF. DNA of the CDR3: TGTGCCAGCAGCTTCTACAACACCGGGGAGCTGTTTTTT.